This TCR beta chain was obtained from a study of T cells in Graves' hyperthyroidism and ophthalmopathy. This clonotype showed up many times. V lost 3 bases to trimming and J lost 3 bases, with 12 bases between them. The CDR3 is made up of 15 amino acids. CDR1 is MGHDK, CDR2 SYGVNS, per germline. Amplification targeted TCR beta CDR3 regions from RNA transcripts. The TCR CDR3 was amplified in a first-round RT-PCR using the HTBI primer set. MiXCR, run by TCRdb on the multiplex PCR reads, gives a single entry per CDR3 protein. The repertoire holds 550,000 to 800,000 distinct CDR3 sequences, with about 18% as singletons.

Sequenced: blood. This sequence was found in a middle-aged man with Graves' hyperthyroidism. The chain employs TRBV25-1 and TRBJ2-1; D is undetermined. The CDR3 loop is CASSDHLGNYNEQFF. In DNA, the CDR3 is TGTGCCAGCAGTGATCATTTGGGCAACTACAATGAGCAGTTCTTC.